Listed here are 32 T cell receptor beta chains from one sample, sequenced in a study of shared clonotypes between healthy human individuals. Some clones are missing from TCRdb's copy, which holds only in-frame ones; the method was immunoSEQ multiplex PCR. Of about 1,800,000 clones listed, 85% to 95% are singletons. Naive CD8 cells were CD45RO-negative, positively selected for CCR7, excluding terminally differentiated effector memory CD45RA+ cells. Sequencing was carried out using naive CD8+ T cells sorted from blood. These receptors were obtained from a man between 18 and 29 years old in good health.

With respect to this clone: An end of the junction differs from the germline gene, which may be a read error. For the CDR3, the DNA is TGTGCTAGCAGCCCGTCACTAGCGGACGTCACCGGGGAGCTGTTTTTT. Translated: CASSPSLADVTGELFF. The chain recombines TRBV7-7 with TRBJ2-2; 8 bases are a match to TRBD2. This CDR3 is built from 16 residues. Looked up from germline, CDR1 is SSHAT and CDR2 is FNYEAQ (reference sequence). Supplemented by reference TRBV7-7 and TRBJ2-2, the full variable domain reads GAGVSQSPRYKVTKRGQDVTLRCDPISSHATLYWYQQALGQGPEFLTYFNYEAQPDKSGLPSDRFSAERPEGSISTLTIQRTEQRDSAMYRCASSPSLADVTGELFFGEGSRLTVL.

The chain carries TRBV11-2 and TRBJ2-5; 11 positions agree with TRBD2. V lost 0 bases and J lost 9; bases outside the gene matches: 12. This CDR3 has 17 residues. Germline CDR1 SGHAT, CDR2 FQNNGV. CDR3 nucleotide sequence: TGTGCCAGCAGCTTAGATATTAGCGGGGGGGTTCTGGTCGCCCAGTACTTC. This translates into CASSLDISGGVLVAQYF. Filled out from reference TRBV11-2 and TRBJ2-5, the complete variable domain reads EAGVAQSPRYKIIEKRQSVAFWCNPISGHATLYWYQQILGQGPKLLIQFQNNGVVDDSQLPKDRFSAERLKGVDSTLKIQPAKLEDSAVYLCASSLDISGGVLVAQYFGPGTRLLVL.

The V call is TRBV5-6, the J call TRBJ2-1; D perhaps matches TRBD2 (6 bases). Trimming removed 1 base at V and 4 bases at J, with 9 bases between. Germline CDR1 is SGHDT and CDR2 is YYEEEE. The CDR3 has 14 amino acids. CDR3 nucleotide sequence: TGTGCCAGCAGCTTGCCGGGGGTTTACAATGAGCAGTTCTTC. This codes for CASSLPGVYNEQFF.

Comments on this clone: The same CDR3 arises from other DNA sequences in this sample as well. CDR3 amino acids: CASSFGAAYEQYF. As DNA, the CDR3 is TGTGCCAGCAGTTTTGGGGCTGCCTACGAGCAGTACTTC. This chain links TRBV27 with TRBJ2-7; TRBD1 is a possible D gene (5 bases). V was clipped by 3 bases and J by 2 bases, with 8 bases between them. Germline CDR1 is MNHEY and CDR2 is SMNVEV (reference sequence). This CDR3 is 13 amino acids long.

The chain combines TRBV14 with TRBJ2-7; D possibly matches TRBD1 or TRBD2 (6 bases each). This CDR3 has 16 amino acids. Trimming stripped 2 bases from V and 5 bases from J, with 19 bases between. Germline V gives CDR1 SGHDN, CDR2 FVKESK. CDR3 in DNA: TGTGCCAGCAGCCAACAGATCGGCGTAAGGGGGGACGAGCAGTACTTC. Encoded protein: CASSQQIGVRGDEQYF.

V gene TRBV5-5 combines with J gene TRBJ2-7; 7 bases match TRBD1. Germline lookup yields CDR1 SGHKS and CDR2 YYEKEE (reference sequence). The CDR3 sequence is 17 residues long. The J segment lost 2 bases and the V segment lost 0 bases, leaving 11 bases of the junction unmatched. The CDR3 protein is CASSLEGQGVPPYEQYF. CDR3 coding DNA: TGTGCCAGCAGCTTGGAAGGGCAGGGGGTTCCTCCCTACGAGCAGTACTTC.

This clone appeared a single time. Distinct nucleotide sequences in the sample also encode this CDR3. V usage is TRBV27 and J usage is TRBJ2-7; possibly TRBD1 for D (5 bases). V shed 5 bases and J shed 1 base, with 18 bases lying between them. Germline V gene sequence: CDR1 MNHEY, CDR2 SMNVEV (reference sequence). The CDR3 spans 16 residues. DNA of the CDR3: TGTGCCAGCAGTCCATCGGCAGGGCCCCTATCCTACGAGCAGTACTTC. Translation gives CASSPSAGPLSYEQYF.

V gene TRBV5-1 combines with J gene TRBJ1-1; no reliable D call. Trimming left V 4 bases short and J 5 bases short, with 12 bases between. Germline V gene lookup returns CDR1 SGHRS and CDR2 YFSETQ. This CDR3 region has 13 residues. CDR3 sequence (DNA): TGCGCCAGCAGCACCCTCGAGGGAACTGAAGCTTTCTTT. The encoded protein is CASSTLEGTEAFF. Drawing the rest from reference TRBV5-1 and TRBJ1-1, the complete variable domain is KAGVTQTPRYLIKTRGQQVTLSCSPISGHRSVSWYQQTPGQGLQFLFEYFSETQRNKGNFPGRFSGRQFSNSRSEMNVSTLELGDSALYLCASSTLEGTEAFFGQGTRLTVV.

The genes are TRBV30 and TRBJ2-1, with D possibly being TRBD2 (6 bases). Trimming took 4 bases from V and 6 from J, leaving 13 bases between them. CDR1 and CDR2 from the germline V gene are GTSNPN and SVGIG (reference sequence). The CDR3 length is 13 residues. As DNA, the CDR3 is TGTGCCTGGAACCCGGGAGTTCCCAATGAGCAGTTCTTC. Protein: CAWNPGVPNEQFF.

The chain joins TRBV6-5 to TRBJ2-7; no reliable D call. CDR1 and CDR2 from the germline V gene are MNHEY and SVGAGI. This CDR3 comprises 12 residues. V was shortened by 2 bases and J by 5 bases, with 7 bases between the two germline ends. The CDR3 is CASSYIDDEQYF. DNA of the CDR3: TGTGCCAGCAGTTACATAGACGACGAGCAGTACTTC.

This clone was counted once. This chain uses TRBV7-3 with TRBJ1-1; D might be TRBD1 (5 bases). The CDR3 has 14 residues. Per germline, CDR1 SGHTA and CDR2 FQGTGA. V was shortened by 5 bases and J by 4 bases, with 14 bases between the two germline ends. The CDR3 nucleotides read TGTGCCAGCAGCCAAGTCGCGGGGGGCACTGAAGCTTTCTTT. This sequence encodes CASSQVAGGTEAFF.

Concerning this clone itself: Other DNA variants within this sample encode the same CDR3. The chain joins TRBV27 to TRBJ2-7; tentative D call: TRBD1 (7 bases). CDR3 length: 14 amino acids. Germline V gene lookup returns CDR1 MNHEY and CDR2 SMNVEV (reference sequence). Between the trimmed V and J ends, which lost 3 bases and 4 bases, there was a span of 13 bases. For the CDR3, the DNA is TGTGCCAGCAGTTTTGGAGGGGGCGCTTACGAGCAGTACTTC. This encodes CASSFGGGAYEQYF.

V is TRBV7-9 and J is TRBJ1-1; 7 positions match TRBD1. The germline V gene has CDR1 SEHNR and CDR2 FQNEAQ (reference sequence). The CDR3 contains 15 residues. Germline trimming cut 6 bases from V and 0 bases from J; bases unmatched to any gene: 7. The CDR3 region is CASSIQGFMNTEAFF. DNA for the CDR3: TGTGCCAGCAGTATACAGGGGTTTATGAACACTGAAGCTTTCTTT.

Written as DNA, the CDR3 is TGTGCCAGTACCCCGTACATATCCGGGGAGCTGTTTTTT. Translating gives CASTPYISGELFF. The chain couples TRBV19 to TRBJ2-2, with D uncertain. Trimming took off 7 bases at V and 6 bases at J, with 12 bases between the two ends. The CDR3 has 13 residues. From germline, CDR1 is LNHDA and CDR2 SQIVND (reference sequence).

In the case of this clone: Other DNA sequences from this sample encode an identical CDR3 as well. J is TRBJ1-5 and V is TRBV28, with 7 bases identical to TRBD1. The CDR3 length is 15 residues. V shed 5 bases and J 4 bases; nucleotides not matched to a gene: 8. Germline V gene data show CDR1 as MDHEN and CDR2 as SYDVKM. In DNA, the CDR3 is TGTGCCAGCAGTCCCCGACAGGGTGGTAATCAGCCCCAGCATTTT. Its protein product is CASSPRQGGNQPQHF.

The gene calls are TRBV6-6 and TRBJ2-5; TRBD2 matches 9 bases. This CDR3 has 14 residues. V shed 7 bases, J shed 5 bases, and the junction held 8 bases outside the gene matches. From germline, CDR1 is MNHNY and CDR2 SVGAGI (reference sequence). The CDR3 coding sequence is TGTGCCAGCACGGGACTAGCCCTTGGCGAGACCCAGTACTTC. It specifies CASTGLALGETQYF.

Regarding this clone: Additional DNA sequences in this sample encode the identical CDR3. The J gene is TRBJ2-7, the V gene TRBV28; 10 bases line up with TRBD1. Germline CDR1 and CDR2: MDHEN and SYDVKM. The trim removed 8 bases at V and 3 bases at J, leaving 1 base unmatched. The CDR3 contains 12 residues. Written as DNA, the CDR3 is TGTGCCAGCTGGGACAGGGGCTACGAGCAGTACTTC. Translating gives CASWDRGYEQYF. Variable domain in full (rest from reference TRBV28 and TRBJ2-7): DVKVTQSSRYLVKRTGEKVFLECVQDMDHENMFWYRQDPGLGLRLIYFSYDVKMKEKGDIPEGYSVSREKKERFSLILESASTNQTSMYLCASWDRGYEQYFGPGTRLTVT.

The CDR3 nucleotides read TGCAGCGTTGACGGGACTAGCGGGGGGGCCGCCTACAATGAGCAGTTCTTC. Translation gives CSVDGTSGGAAYNEQFF. V and J are TRBV29-1 and TRBJ2-1, with 16 bases aligning to TRBD2. With V trimmed by 3 bases and J by 2 bases, 4 bases remained unmatched. Germline V lookup: CDR1 SQVTM, CDR2 ANQGSEA. This CDR3 region has 17 residues.

The V gene is TRBV11-1, the J gene TRBJ1-2, with a possible D match to TRBD1 (6 bases). This CDR3 spans 15 amino acids. Germline loops: CDR1 SGHAT, CDR2 FQDESV (reference sequence). Trimming shortened V by 5 bases and J by 8 bases, and 21 bases separated the two germline ends. The DNA of the CDR3 is TGTGCCAGCAGCCCTACCCGTGGGGGCTTTTGGGGCTACACCTTC. This sequence encodes CASSPTRGGFWGYTF. Filled out from reference TRBV11-1 and TRBJ1-2, the complete variable domain reads EAEVAQSPRYKITEKSQAVAFWCDPISGHATLYWYRQILGQGPELLVQFQDESVVDDSQLPKDRFSAERLKGVDSTLKIQPAELGDSAMYLCASSPTRGGFWGYTFGSGTRLTVV.

This chain uses TRBV15 with TRBJ1-2; D gene unclear. This CDR3 spans 14 amino acids. V lost 1 base and J 8 bases, leaving 14 bases between the germline ends. Germline V lookup: CDR1 LNHNV, CDR2 YYDKDF (reference sequence). This chain's CDR3 is CATSRVEDAGGYTF. The CDR3 DNA follows: TGTGCCACCAGCAGAGTTGAGGACGCCGGGGGCTACACCTTC.

This chain connects TRBV30 to TRBJ2-5, with TRBD2 matching over 7 bases. Germline CDR1 and CDR2: GTSNPN and SVGIG (reference sequence). There are 13 residues in the CDR3. J was trimmed by 7 bases and V by 0 bases; bases with no gene match: 5. CDR3 DNA: TGTGCCTGGAGTGTCGGACTAGGAGGGACCCAGTACTTC. Protein sequence: CAWSVGLGGTQYF.

The chain combines TRBV19 with TRBJ2-2; D is undetermined. The length of the CDR3 is 15 residues. Per germline, CDR1 LNHDA and CDR2 SQIVND (reference sequence). With 5 bases removed from V and 4 bases from J, the gap between germline ends came to 14 bases. The CDR3 DNA sequence: TGTGCCAGTAGTCACTTTATTGTAGGCACCGGGGAGCTGTTTTTT. It yields the protein CASSHFIVGTGELFF.

As regards this clone: Other DNA sequences in the sample encode the same CDR3. V usage is TRBV27 and J usage is TRBJ2-7; the match to TRBD1 covers 8 bases. Germline trimming cut 4 bases from V and 1 base from J; bases unmatched to any gene: 3. The CDR3 runs to 14 residues. CDR1 and CDR2 from the germline V gene are MNHEY and SMNVEV (reference sequence). The CDR3 DNA is TGTGCCAGCAGTTGGGACAGGTTTTCCTACGAGCAGTACTTC. This codes for CASSWDRFSYEQYF.

This chain joins TRBV4-1 and TRBJ1-2; TRBD1 matches 8 bases. This CDR3 spans 21 amino acids. The trim removed 0 bases at V and 5 bases at J, leaving 23 bases unmatched. Germline CDR1 reads MGHRA; CDR2 reads YSYEKL. The CDR3 is CASSQDGGGTGTTHTIYGYTF. The CDR3, as DNA: TGCGCCAGCAGCCAAGACGGAGGGGGGACAGGAACGACCCATACCATTTATGGCTACACCTTC.

The V gene is TRBV7-9, the J gene TRBJ1-1; TRBD1 agrees at 7 bases. CDR1 is SEHNR and CDR2 is FQNEAQ in the germline V gene (reference sequence). The junction had 4 bases not matched to a gene; V was cut back by 4 bases and J by 5 bases. CDR3 length: 13 amino acids. The CDR3: CASSSDRETEAFF. Written as DNA, the CDR3 is TGTGCCAGCAGCTCAGACAGGGAGACTGAAGCTTTCTTT.

The sample holds one count of this clone. The CDR3: CASSFDVQQYF. CDR3 in DNA: TGTGCCAGCAGCTTCGACGTTCAGCAGTACTTC. The chain employs TRBV5-4 and TRBJ2-7; no definite D call. The V and J ends lost 2 bases and 8 bases respectively, with 8 bases between them. From germline, CDR1 is SGHNT and CDR2 YYREEE (reference sequence). This CDR3 contains 11 residues.

This chain connects TRBV7-9 to TRBJ1-2; D uncertain. The CDR3 sequence is 14 residues long. Trimming cost V 5 bases and J 4 bases, with 14 bases left between them. Germline values: CDR1 SEHNR, CDR2 FQNEAQ (reference sequence). The chain's CDR3 is CASSLAGDFYGYTF. For the CDR3, the DNA is TGTGCCAGCAGCCTCGCTGGCGACTTCTATGGCTACACCTTC.

V gene TRBV2 combines with J gene TRBJ1-2; 12 nucleotides line up with TRBD1. CDR1 and CDR2 from the germline V gene are SNHLY and FYNNEI. The CDR3 runs 14 residues. With 6 bases clipped from V and 6 bases from J, the junction kept 5 bases outside the gene matches. The CDR3 DNA reads TGTGCCAGCAGCGGGGACAGGGGGCGGGATGGCTACACCTTC. Residues: CASSGDRGRDGYTF.

The chain combines TRBV5-6 with TRBJ2-7; the D is unclear. The CDR3 contains 13 residues. The V and J ends lost 3 bases and 5 bases respectively, with 12 bases between them. Germline CDR1 SGHDT, CDR2 YYEEEE. The CDR3 DNA follows: TGTGCCAGCAGCTGGGGAATTCGGGACGAGCAGTACTTC. It specifies CASSWGIRDEQYF.

V usage is TRBV7-9 and J usage is TRBJ1-4; D is uncertain. The V gene's germline CDR1 is SEHNR and CDR2 FQNEAQ (reference sequence). Trimming shortened V by 5 bases and J by 8 bases, and 12 bases separated the two germline ends. This CDR3 is built from 13 residues. The CDR3: CASSARLSEKLFF. CDR3 nucleotides: TGTGCCAGCAGCGCCCGATTGAGCGAAAAACTGTTTTTT.

V usage is TRBV19 and J usage is TRBJ1-4; maybe TRBD1 (6 bases). Trimming left V 4 bases short and J 7 bases short, with 13 bases between. The germline gives CDR1 LNHDA, CDR2 SQIVND (reference sequence). CDR3 length: 14 amino acids. The CDR3 DNA reads as TGTGCCAGTAGTACCTCAGGGGCTGGTGAAAAACTGTTTTTT. Translating it yields CASSTSGAGEKLFF.

The genes are TRBV7-2 and TRBJ1-1, with a weak D call TRBD1 (5 bases). The germline gives CDR1 SGHTA, CDR2 FQGNSA. V was cut by 3 bases and J by 5 bases, with 10 bases left in between. The CDR3 is 13 amino acids. The CDR3 region has the DNA TGTGCCAGCAGCTTCTCAGGGTGGACTGAAGCTTTCTTT. Translating it yields CASSFSGWTEAFF. Full variable domain (rest looked up from reference TRBV7-2 and TRBJ1-1): GAGVSQSPSNKVTEKGKDVELRCDPISGHTALYWYRQSLGQGLEFLIYFQGNSAPDKSGLPSDRFSAERTGGSVSTLTIQRTQQEDSAVYLCASSFSGWTEAFFGQGTRLTVV.